This TCR beta chain was recorded in a study of persistence of HIV-infected CD4 T cells. Looking at the study overall: Median time on suppressive ART was 8 to 9 years. Blood samples, up to about 180 mL, came from multiple time points, except two leukapheresis donors sampled once.

An overlapping HIV-1 Gag peptide pool stimulated these cells at 0.95 to 1 ug/peptide/mL. CD40L-negative CD69-negative CD45RO-high memory CD4+ T cells were sorted as populations depleted of antigen-responding cells. This was the immunoSEQ version 4 assay in survey mode. Produced via immunoSEQ multiplex PCR; TCRdb's table is partial and in-frame only. This table has about 40,000 clones, about 84% appearing once. Points on this clone: Its antigen remains unidentified.

The sample was CD4+ T cells sorted from PBMCs after roughly 18-hour stimulation, taken from a patient who received antiretroviral therapy. The sequence came from an adult man with HIV who was CMV-seropositive.

CDR3 region: CASSYSRQGGYGYTF. The CDR3 DNA reads as TGTGCCAGCAGTTACTCGAGACAGGGGGGGTATGGCTACACCTTC. V usage is TRBV6-5 and J usage is TRBJ1-2; 9 positions agree with TRBD1. The CDR3 is 15 amino acids. Germline lookup yields CDR1 MNHEY and CDR2 SVGAGI. V was pared by 0 bases and J by 5 bases, with 4 bases of the junction left unmatched.